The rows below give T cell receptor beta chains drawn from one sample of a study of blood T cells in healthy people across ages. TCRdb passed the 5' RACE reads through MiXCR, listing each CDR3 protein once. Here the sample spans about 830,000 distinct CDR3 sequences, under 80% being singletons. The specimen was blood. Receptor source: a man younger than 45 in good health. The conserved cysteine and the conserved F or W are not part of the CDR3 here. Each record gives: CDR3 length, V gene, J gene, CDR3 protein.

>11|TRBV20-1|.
SAREETSYEQY
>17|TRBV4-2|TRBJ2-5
ASSQRAPTSGGARETQY
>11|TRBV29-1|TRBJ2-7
SVTGGSSYEQY
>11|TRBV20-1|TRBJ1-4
SARGQGLEKLF
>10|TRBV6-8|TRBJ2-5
ASRPRGETQY
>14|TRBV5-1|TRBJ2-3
ASSSQGGLVADTQY
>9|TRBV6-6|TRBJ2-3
ASTDLDTQY
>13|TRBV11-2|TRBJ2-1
ASSLVSGGHGEQF
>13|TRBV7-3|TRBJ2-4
ASSIGIGGMDIQY
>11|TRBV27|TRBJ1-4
ASKTGTGEKLF
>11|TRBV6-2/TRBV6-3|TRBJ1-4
ASAEATNEKLF
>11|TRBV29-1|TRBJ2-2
SATIAGSGELF
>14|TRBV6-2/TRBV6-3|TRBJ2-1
ASSYSVRDVYNEQF
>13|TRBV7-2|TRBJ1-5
ASSQGPDTYQPQH
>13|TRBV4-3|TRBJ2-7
ASSQDDRGTYEQY
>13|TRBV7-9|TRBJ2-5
ASSPPAVGEETQY
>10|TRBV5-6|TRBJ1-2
ASSLPIGGYT
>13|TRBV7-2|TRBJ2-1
ASRSRDRGGETQF
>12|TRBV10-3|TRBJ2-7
AISEPWDPYEQY
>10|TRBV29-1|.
SGRDQLYEQY
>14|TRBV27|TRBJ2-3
ASSWALAGLTDTQY
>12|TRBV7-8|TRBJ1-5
ASKGVGRNQPQH
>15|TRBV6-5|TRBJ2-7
ASSYSRERGDYYEQY
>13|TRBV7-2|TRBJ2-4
ASSLAQLAKNIQY
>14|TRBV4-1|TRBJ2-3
ASSPPGDEGTETQY
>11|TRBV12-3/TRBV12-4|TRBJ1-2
ASSPYRGSGYT
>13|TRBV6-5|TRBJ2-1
ASSPPLAGTNEQF
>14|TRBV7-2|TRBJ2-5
ASSLKVSTLQETQY
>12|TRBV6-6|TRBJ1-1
ASTIGAVNTEAF
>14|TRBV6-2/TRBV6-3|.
ASSPRLETPKNIQY
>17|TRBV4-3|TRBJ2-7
ASSQGIPGLAVGYYEQY
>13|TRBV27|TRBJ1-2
ASSFSDRDSNGYT
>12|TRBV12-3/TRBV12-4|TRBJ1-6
ASSLPRAGSPLH
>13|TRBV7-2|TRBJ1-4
ASSFLPDYNEKLF
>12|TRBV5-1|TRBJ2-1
ASSLVTGTNEQF
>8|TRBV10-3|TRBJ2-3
ATRDSWQY
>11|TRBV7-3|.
ASSLIAQETQY
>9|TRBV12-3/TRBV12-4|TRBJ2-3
ASTKADTQY
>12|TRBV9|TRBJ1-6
ASSVAGGRSPLH
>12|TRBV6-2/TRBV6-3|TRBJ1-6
ASSAGQVLLTLH
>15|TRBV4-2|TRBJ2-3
ASSQGLGGESTDTQY
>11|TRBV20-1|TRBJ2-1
SAILLAGNEQF
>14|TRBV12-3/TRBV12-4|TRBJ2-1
ASSRRGQSSHNEQF
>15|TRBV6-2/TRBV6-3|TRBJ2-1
ASSSPGLDPRYNEQF
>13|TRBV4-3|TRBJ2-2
ASSPRQGMTGELF
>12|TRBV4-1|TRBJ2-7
ASSQDEGSYEQY
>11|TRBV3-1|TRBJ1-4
ASSQEGTGGLF
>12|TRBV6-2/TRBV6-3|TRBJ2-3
ASVGTPAVATQY